Listed here are 7 T cell receptor beta chains from one sample, sequenced in a study of T cells in Graves' hyperthyroidism and ophthalmopathy. Template material for amplifying TCR beta CDR3 regions consisted of RNA transcripts. In the first-round RT-PCR of the TCR CDR3, the HTBI primer set was used. TCRdb processed the multiplex PCR reads anew with MiXCR; each CDR3 protein has one entry. The profile shows hundreds of thousands of distinct CDR3 sequences, 16% of them singletons. What was sequenced was blood. These TCRs come from a woman between 40 and 55 years old with Graves' ophthalmopathy.

This clonotype was counted ten times or more. The rearrangement uses TRBV30 and TRBJ1-1; D is undetermined. The CDR3 is made up of 12 amino acids. The ends were cut back, 4 bases at V and 8 bases at J, with 14 bases in the middle. CDR1 and CDR2 from the germline V gene are GTSNPN and SVGIG (reference sequence). CDR3 loop: CAWIAGSQEAFF. The CDR3, as DNA: TGTGCCTGGATCGCCGGGTCCCAAGAAGCTTTCTTT.

This clonotype was recorded at least ten times. V and J are TRBV20-1 and TRBJ1-1; 7 bases match TRBD1. Germline assignment: CDR1 DFQATT and CDR2 SNEGSKA (reference sequence). The CDR3 is made up of 13 amino acids. Unmatched junction bases numbered 3, after V lost 4 bases and J lost 1 base. The CDR3 spells CSAKGQQNTEAFF. CDR3 nucleotides: TGCAGTGCTAAGGGACAGCAGAACACTGAAGCTTTCTTT.

The chain has TRBV7-9 and TRBJ2-1, with 8 positions matching TRBD1. Losses at the gene ends were 2 bases for V and 7 bases for J; bases not matched to a gene: 7. Germline V gene sequence: CDR1 SEHNR, CDR2 FQNEAQ (reference sequence). This CDR3 spans 15 amino acids. This CDR3 reads CASSLQGAMRNEQFF. Written as DNA, the CDR3 is TGTGCCAGCAGCTTACAGGGGGCGATGAGGAATGAGCAGTTCTTC.

This clonotype was counted between two and nine times. A much larger clone differs by one base, so this may be a read error. The chain is built from TRBV5-4 and TRBJ2-2; D unclear. The germline V gene encodes CDR1 SGHNT and CDR2 YYREEE (reference sequence). Trimming left V 4 bases short and J 7 bases short, with 5 bases between. The CDR3 has 11 amino acids. The CDR3 protein is CASSTGGELFF. The CDR3 DNA is TGTGCCAGCAGCACGGGCGGGGAGCTGTTTTTT.

The chain employs TRBV5-5 and TRBJ1-2; 8 bases map to TRBD1. The CDR3 covers 16 residues. The V and J ends lost 0 bases and 7 bases, in that order; junction bases with no gene match: 11. Germline CDR1 SGHKS, CDR2 YYEKEE (reference sequence). The CDR3 DNA sequence: TGTGCCAGCAGCTTGGTCGTAGGACAGGGAGCTTTTGGCTACACCTTC. It translates to CASSLVVGQGAFGYTF.

This clonotype was observed at least ten times. The CDR3 DNA sequence: TGTGCCAGCAGTGAAGGACTGCATCGGCCTATGGCTTTCTTT. It specifies CASSEGLHRPMAFF. This chain joins TRBV6-1 and TRBJ1-1, with D hard to call. Germline loops: CDR1 MNHNS, CDR2 SASEGT. The V end lost 1 base, the J end lost 11 bases, and 17 bases lay between the germline ends. This CDR3 comprises 14 residues.

This chain links TRBV28 with TRBJ1-4; D may be TRBD1 (5 bases). Germline V gene sequence: CDR1 MDHEN, CDR2 SYDVKM. The CDR3 has 14 amino acids. V was clipped by 7 bases and J by 3 bases, with 12 bases between them. For the CDR3, the DNA is TGTGCCAGCAACCGGGGGGGGGCTAATGAAAAACTGTTTTTT. Amino acid sequence: CASNRGGANEKLFF.